The 28 T cell receptor beta chains reported below all come from one sample, sequenced in a study of T cell repertoires in cytomegalovirus infection. Each CDR3 protein is one row after TCRdb ran MiXCR on the reads. The table lists some 940,000 distinct CDR3 sequences, around 32% of them singletons. For these TCRs, the target antigens are not known. The sample here was cultured CD8+ T cells from PBMCs, taken from culture after CMV antigen stimulation. Every receptor here comes from a human donor in good health (CMV status not recorded). Some clones in this sample may be carry-over from other donors' samples.

The chain recombines TRBV7-9 with TRBJ2-1, with 8 bases lining up with TRBD2. CDR1 SEHNR and CDR2 FQNEAQ come from the germline V gene (reference sequence). The CDR3 sequence is 16 residues long. V shed 1 base, J shed 7 bases, and the junction held 9 bases outside the gene matches. In DNA form, the CDR3 reads TGTGCCAGCAGCTTAGTGATCGGGGGGGCATGGAATGAGCAGTTCTTC. Amino acids: CASSLVIGGAWNEQFF.

This clonotype was recorded a few times. J is TRBJ2-1 and V is TRBV11-2; D uncertain. The germline V and J ends were trimmed by 4 bases and 10 bases, with 8 bases remaining between them. Germline V gene lookup returns CDR1 SGHAT and CDR2 FQNNGV. The length of the CDR3 is 11 residues. CDR3 protein: CASSSLLEQFF. In DNA form, the CDR3 reads TGTGCCAGCAGCTCGCTGCTCGAGCAGTTCTTC.

The chain uses TRBV6-5 and TRBJ1-1; D is perhaps TRBD1 (5 bases). Between the trimmed V and J ends, which lost 4 bases and 0 bases, there was a span of 9 bases. The CDR3 covers 14 residues. Per germline, CDR1 MNHEY and CDR2 SVGAGI. For the CDR3, the DNA is TGTGCCAGCAGTTGGGACGCCTTGAACACTGAAGCTTTCTTT. Protein: CASSWDALNTEAFF.

In this sample, this clonotype turned up a few times. This CDR3 is CASSYLGGTIYEQYF. In nucleotides, the CDR3 is TGTGCCAGCAGTTATCTAGGGGGGACAATCTACGAGCAGTACTTC. The J gene is TRBJ2-7, the V gene TRBV6-5; D tentatively fits TRBD1 or TRBD2 (6 bases each). V lost 3 bases to trimming and J lost 3 bases, with 15 bases between them. Germline lookup yields CDR1 MNHEY and CDR2 SVGAGI. The CDR3 contains 15 residues.

The table lists this clonotype with many counts. This chain uses TRBV7-8 with TRBJ2-5; 9 nucleotides line up with TRBD2. The CDR3 has 16 amino acids. Germline values: CDR1 SGHVS, CDR2 FQNEAQ. The trim removed 5 bases at V and 9 bases at J, leaving 16 bases unmatched. DNA for the CDR3: TGTGCCAGCAGCCACCTGAGCGGGGGGCCCGAGGGGGCCCAGTACTTC. Its translation: CASSHLSGGPEGAQYF.

J is TRBJ2-7 and V is TRBV5-4; perhaps TRBD2 as D (5 bases). CDR3 length: 14 amino acids. The germline V gene encodes CDR1 SGHNT and CDR2 YYREEE (reference sequence). The V and J ends lost 4 bases and 0 bases respectively, with 11 bases between them. The CDR3: CASSAAGDSYEQYF. For the CDR3, the DNA is TGTGCCAGCAGCGCTGCGGGCGACTCCTACGAGCAGTACTTC.

This clonotype showed up just a few times. V gene TRBV5-6 combines with J gene TRBJ2-7; D remains ambiguous. The CDR3 spans 14 residues. The V and J ends lost 4 bases and 4 bases respectively, with 15 bases between them. CDR1 and CDR2 (germline): SGHDT, YYEEEE. DNA of the CDR3: TGTGCCAGCAGCGGACCCCGCTTCATATACGAGCAGTACGTC. Its protein is CASSGPRFIYEQYV.

A few counts support this clonotype. The J gene is TRBJ2-7, the V gene TRBV5-4; D possibly corresponds to TRBD2 (6 bases). V shed 4 bases and J shed 2 bases, with 28 bases lying between them. This CDR3 is 19 amino acids long. Germline V CDR1 and CDR2: SGHNT, YYREEE (reference sequence). The CDR3 sequence is CASSPGDLGDGGRTYEQYF. CDR3 sequence (DNA): TGTGCCAGCAGCCCGGGTGACTTAGGGGACGGGGGAAGGACCTACGAGCAGTACTTC.

Remarks on this clonotype: As the CDR3 is not closed by the conserved phenylalanine or tryptophan, this likely results from a read error. This chain uses TRBV6-2 or TRBV6-3 with TRBJ1-5, with a weak D call TRBD1 (5 bases). The V gene's germline CDR1 is MNHEY and CDR2 SVGEGT. The V end lost 6 bases, the J end lost 0 bases, and 21 bases lay between the germline ends. The CDR3 length is 18 residues. In DNA form, the CDR3 reads TGTGCCAGCAGCTCACGGGAAACAGGAGTTTATAGCAATCAGCCCCAGCATTCT. Translation gives CASSSRETGVYSNQPQHS.

On this clonotype: Since a much larger clone is just one base distant, this may be a read error. The chain combines TRBV12-3 or TRBV12-4 with TRBJ1-1; no clear D. The CDR3 extends over 14 amino acids. Trimming removed 8 bases at V and 6 bases at J, with 19 bases between. The CDR3 is CASFPRREKSEAFF. The CDR3 DNA reads as TGTGCCAGCTTCCCCCGACGGGAGAAGTCTGAAGCTTTCTTT.

This chain uses TRBV7-9 with TRBJ2-7; 9 nucleotides line up with TRBD1. This CDR3 is 15 amino acids long. The trim removed 6 bases at V and 3 bases at J, leaving 9 bases unmatched. CDR1 SEHNR and CDR2 FQNEAQ come from the germline V gene (reference sequence). The CDR3 region is CASSLRTGVGYEQYV. CDR3 in DNA: TGTGCCAGCAGTCTACGGACAGGGGTCGGCTACGAGCAGTACGTC.

This chain connects TRBV2 to TRBJ2-3, with D perhaps TRBD1 (5 bases). This CDR3 region has 14 residues. Germline-derived CDR1 and CDR2 are SNHLY and FYNNEI. The germline V and J ends were trimmed by 5 bases and 4 bases, with 13 bases remaining between them. The CDR3 sequence is CASSPLQGSDTQYF. The DNA for the CDR3 is TGTGCCAGCAGTCCCCTTCAGGGTTCAGATACGCAGTATTTT.

J is TRBJ2-7 and V is TRBV20-1; 9 nucleotides line up with TRBD1. Germline V lookup: CDR1 DFQATT, CDR2 SNEGSKA (reference sequence). With 4 bases clipped from V and 2 bases from J, the junction kept 9 bases outside the gene matches. The CDR3 sequence is 15 residues long. CDR3 sequence: CSATPGQGLTYEQYF. The CDR3 DNA reads as TGCAGTGCTACTCCGGGACAGGGATTGACCTACGAGCAGTACTTC.

This clonotype was found many times. The J gene is TRBJ2-5, the V gene TRBV12-3 or TRBV12-4, with D possibly called TRBD1 or TRBD2 (6 bases each). This CDR3 comprises 13 residues. V was trimmed by 2 bases and J by 5 bases, leaving 9 bases between them. The CDR3 DNA reads as TGTGCCAGCAGTTTACCGGGGGCGGAGACCCAGTACTTC. It encodes CASSLPGAETQYF.

V gene TRBV6-2 or TRBV6-3 combines with J gene TRBJ2-5; D gene ambiguous. V lost 6 bases and J lost 1, with 21 bases in between. Per the germline V gene, CDR1 is MNHEY and CDR2 is SVGEGT. The CDR3 sequence is 17 residues long. CDR3 nucleotide sequence: TGTGCCAGCAGCTACCTAAACACAGACGACTTCCAAGAGACCCAGTACTTC. Translation gives CASSYLNTDDFQETQYF.

The rearrangement uses TRBV19 and TRBJ2-1; D remains ambiguous. V lost 5 bases, J lost 0 bases, and 11 bases lay in between. Germline V gene lookup returns CDR1 LNHDA and CDR2 SQIVND (reference sequence). The CDR3 is made up of 15 amino acids. The CDR3 region has the DNA TGTGCCAGTAGTCCCCTCCCGAGCTCCTACAATGAGCAGTTCTTC. This translates into CASSPLPSSYNEQFF.

This clonotype was seen more than once but under ten times. This chain connects TRBV28 to TRBJ2-7; D is unclear. The CDR3 has 13 amino acids. In germline, CDR1 is MDHEN, CDR2 SYDVKM. The V end was cut by 6 bases, the J end by 2 bases, with 11 bases between. The DNA for the CDR3 is TGTGCCAGCAGCAGAGACACAACCTACGAGCAGTACGTC. Translated: CASSRDTTYEQYV.

This clonotype was found once. This sequence joins TRBV18 and TRBJ2-6; no firm D call. Trimming took off 3 bases at V and 3 bases at J, with 12 bases between the two ends. CDR1 is KGHSH and CDR2 is LQKENI in the germline V gene. The CDR3 is 16 residues long. The CDR3 protein is CASSPNTLLGANVLTF. The DNA of the CDR3 is TGTGCCAGCTCACCTAACACACTTCTTGGGGCCAACGTCCTGACTTTC.

The rearrangement links TRBV29-1 to TRBJ2-7, with 8 bases matching TRBD1. This CDR3 is built from 15 residues. The germline CDR1 and CDR2 sequences are SQVTM and ANQGSEA. V shed 4 bases, J shed 3 bases, and the junction held 11 bases outside the gene matches. The CDR3 nucleotides are TGCAGCGTTGCCAGATGGACAGGGATCAGCTACGAGCAGTACGTC. Protein: CSVARWTGISYEQYV.

J is TRBJ2-7 and V is TRBV20-1, with D unresolved. Germline-derived CDR1 and CDR2 are DFQATT and SNEGSKA (reference sequence). The CDR3 covers 16 residues. The germline V and J ends were trimmed by 1 base and 1 base, with 17 bases remaining between them. The CDR3 here is CSARASDRRISYEQYF. The DNA of the CDR3 is TGCAGTGCTAGAGCTTCGGATCGGCGGATTTCCTACGAGCAGTACTTC.

The sample holds many counts of this clonotype. The chain couples TRBV7-8 to TRBJ2-5; 12 bases line up with TRBD2. J lost 0 bases, V lost 1 base, and 3 bases had no gene match. Germline lookup yields CDR1 SGHVS and CDR2 FQNEAQ. The CDR3 is made up of 17 amino acids. The CDR3 spells CASSLGLAGVNQETQYF. As DNA, the CDR3 is TGTGCCAGCAGCTTAGGACTAGCGGGGGTAAACCAAGAGACCCAGTACTTC. Combining the CDR3 with reference TRBV7-8 and TRBJ2-5 gives the whole variable domain GAGVSQSPRYKVAKRGQDVALRCDPISGHVSLFWYQQALGQGPEFLTYFQNEAQLDKSGLPSDRFFAERPEGSVSTLKIQRTQQEDSAVYLCASSLGLAGVNQETQYFGPGTRLLVL.

This chain joins TRBV19 and TRBJ2-1, with 8 bases lining up with TRBD2. Germline-derived CDR1 and CDR2 are LNHDA and SQIVND (reference sequence). V was clipped by 5 bases and J by 6 bases; unmatched bases: 6. The CDR3 totals 14 residues. CDR3 coding DNA: TGTGCCAGTAGTGCGGCTAGCGGGTTCAATGAGCAGTTCTTC. It translates to CASSAASGFNEQFF.

This clonotype was observed a handful of times. The CDR3, as DNA: TGCGCCAGCAGTCCAATAGGGGAACAGCCCCAGCATTTT. Translated: CASSPIGEQPQHF. J is TRBJ1-5 and V is TRBV23-1, with D possibly being TRBD1 (5 bases). TRBV23-1 is noted as an ORF with a role that remains uncertain. V gave up 4 bases and J gave up 7 bases, with 11 bases separating them. The length of the CDR3 is 13 residues.

The V call is TRBV5-1, the J call TRBJ2-7; D might be TRBD2 (5 bases). V shed 6 bases and J shed 4 bases, with 23 bases lying between them. The CDR3 covers 16 residues. CDR1 and CDR2 (germline): SGHRS, YFSETQ. Here the CDR3 reads CASNPGGTRPKYEQYV. In DNA form, the CDR3 reads TGCGCCAGCAACCCAGGAGGAACCCGGCCAAAGTACGAGCAGTACGTC.

V and J are TRBV7-6 and TRBJ2-7; D is tentatively TRBD1 or TRBD2 (5 bases each). The CDR3 covers 14 residues. Germline lookup yields CDR1 SGHVS and CDR2 FNYEAQ. Between the trimmed V and J ends, which lost 5 bases and 0 bases, there was a span of 11 bases. The CDR3 spells CASSPRDASYEQYF. The CDR3 DNA follows: TGTGCCAGCAGCCCCCGGGACGCCTCCTACGAGCAGTACTTC.

The rearrangement links TRBV10-3 to TRBJ1-1; D ambiguous. From germline, CDR1 is ENHRY and CDR2 SYGVKD. This CDR3 spans 13 amino acids. Trimming shortened V by 11 bases and J by 4 bases, and 17 bases separated the two germline ends. CDR3 protein: CAALPGTGTEAFF. The DNA of the CDR3 is TGTGCCGCCCTACCGGGTACGGGCACTGAAGCTTTCTTT.

V and J are TRBV7-2 and TRBJ1-1; 8 bases map to TRBD1. Germline trimming cut 7 bases from V and 4 bases from J; bases unmatched to any gene: 14. The CDR3 consists of 16 residues. Germline V gene sequence: CDR1 SGHTA, CDR2 FQGNSA. The CDR3 protein is CASTVLQGAVSTEAFF. The CDR3 bases are TGTGCCAGCACCGTACTCCAGGGGGCGGTGAGCACTGAAGCTTTCTTT.

This clonotype turned up a few times. V usage is TRBV7-9 and J usage is TRBJ2-7; D ambiguous. Trimming cost V 3 bases and J 0 bases, with 9 bases left between them. Germline V gene data show CDR1 as SEHNR and CDR2 as FQNEAQ (reference sequence). The CDR3 is made up of 14 amino acids. The CDR3 DNA is TGTGCCAGCAGCTTTGAAGGGATCTCCTACGAGCAGTACTTC. It codes for CASSFEGISYEQYF.